Following are 21 T cell receptor beta chains from one sample sequenced in a study of T cell responses to AZD1222 COVID-19 vaccine. The repertoire was sequenced with immunoSEQ multiplex PCR; TCRdb's copy has only in-frame clones and lacks some. The table shows about 130,000 clones, with 80% to 90% occurring only once. This sample comprised peripheral blood, obtained on day 0 of AZD1222 vaccination. All receptors come from an adult in good health.

This clone was seen only a few times. V usage is TRBV19 and J usage is TRBJ1-2, with D possibly matching TRBD1 (6 bases). This CDR3 region has 13 residues. V lost 2 bases and J 6 bases, leaving 10 bases between the germline ends. Germline loops: CDR1 LNHDA, CDR2 SQIVND (reference sequence). The CDR3 loop reads CASSISGENGYTF. The CDR3 bases are TGTGCCAGTAGTATATCAGGGGAGAATGGCTACACCTTC.

The chain is built from TRBV27 and TRBJ1-4; maybe TRBD1 (6 bases). Germline V gene data show CDR1 as MNHEY and CDR2 as SMNVEV (reference sequence). The CDR3 contains 16 residues. Trimming cost V 1 base and J 6 bases, with 15 bases left between them. Here the CDR3 reads CASSLLGGGRDEKLFF. The CDR3 nucleotides are TGTGCCAGCAGTTTATTAGGGGGGGGCCGGGATGAAAAACTGTTTTTT.

The chain has TRBV4-2 and TRBJ1-5, with no clear D. Germline loops: CDR1 LGHNA, CDR2 YNFKEQ. Trimming took 0 bases from V and 7 from J, leaving 10 bases between them. CDR3 length equals 14 residues. CDR3 sequence reads: CASSQEPTRQPQHF. The CDR3 region has the DNA TGTGCCAGCAGCCAAGAGCCCACTCGACAGCCCCAGCATTTT.

This chain connects TRBV11-1 to TRBJ2-4; a possible D gene is TRBD2 (6 bases). This CDR3 spans 16 amino acids. The germline V gene has CDR1 SGHAT and CDR2 FQDESV (reference sequence). V lost 5 bases, J lost 2 bases, and 16 bases lay in between. The CDR3 sequence is CASSLVRGISKNIQYF. The CDR3 region has the DNA TGTGCCAGCAGCCTCGTCCGGGGGATATCCAAAAACATTCAGTACTTC.

The gene calls are TRBV9 and TRBJ2-6; 7 bases are a match to TRBD1. J was trimmed by 1 base and V by 0 bases; bases with no gene match: 7. This CDR3 is 18 amino acids long. Germline V CDR1 and CDR2: SGDLS, YYNGEE. For the CDR3, the DNA is TGTGCCAGCAGCGTAGAGGCAGGGGGTGGGTCTGGGGCCAACGTCCTGACTTTC. Protein: CASSVEAGGGSGANVLTF.

J is TRBJ2-7 and V is TRBV4-1, with D tentatively TRBD2 (6 bases). The CDR3 has 15 amino acids. The germline V gene has CDR1 MGHRA and CDR2 YSYEKL. Trimming pared 6 bases from V and 7 bases from J, leaving 22 bases between. The CDR3 reads CASSSSGTPPDEQYF. CDR3 DNA: TGCGCCAGCAGTTCGTCCGGGACTCCACCCGATGAGCAGTACTTC.

This chain uses TRBV28 with TRBJ1-2; 7 bases are shared with TRBD1. Unmatched junction bases numbered 9, after V lost 5 bases and J lost 6 bases. The germline V gene has CDR1 MDHEN and CDR2 SYDVKM. This CDR3 is built from 14 residues. The CDR3 nucleotides read TGTGCCAGCAGTATCAACAGGGGTAGGAATGGCTACACCTTC. Translation: CASSINRGRNGYTF.

CDR3 protein: CASSVNGGNNSPLHF. DNA of the CDR3: TGTGCCAGCAGCGTGAACGGGGGGAATAATTCACCCCTCCACTTT. The rearrangement joins TRBV9 to TRBJ1-6; perhaps TRBD1 as D (5 bases). Germline lookup yields CDR1 SGDLS and CDR2 YYNGEE. V was shortened by 2 bases and J by 5 bases, with 11 bases between the two germline ends. The CDR3 contains 15 residues. Full variable domain (remainder filled in from reference TRBV9 and TRBJ1-6): DSGVTQTPKHLITATGQRVTLRCSPRSGDLSVYWYQQSLDQGLQFLIQYYNGEERAKGNILERFSAQQFPDLHSELNLSSLELGDSALYFCASSVNGGNNSPLHFGNGTRLTVT.

The V gene is TRBV28, the J gene TRBJ2-7; D is perhaps TRBD1 (5 bases). The CDR3 runs 17 residues. Trimming left V 3 bases short and J 4 bases short, with 22 bases between. Germline CDR1 MDHEN, CDR2 SYDVKM. The CDR3 loop is CASSFDSLPYLLYEQYF. Here the CDR3 DNA reads TGTGCCAGCAGTTTTGACAGTCTGCCATATTTACTATACGAGCAGTACTTC.

This chain connects TRBV5-4 to TRBJ2-3, with D unresolved. In germline, CDR1 is SGHNT, CDR2 YYREEE (reference sequence). The V end was cut by 2 bases, the J end by 5 bases, with 3 bases between. The CDR3 spans 11 residues. CDR3 region: CASSLQDTQYF. DNA for the CDR3: TGTGCCAGCAGCTTACAAGATACGCAGTATTTT.

The chain combines TRBV28 with TRBJ1-3; D unresolved. The CDR3 is made up of 14 amino acids. Germline V gene data show CDR1 as MDHEN and CDR2 as SYDVKM. V lost 1 base to trimming and J lost 3 bases, with 7 bases between them. CDR3 sequence (DNA): TGTGCCAGCAGTTTATCGGGCCTTGGAAACACCATATATTTT. Encoded protein: CASSLSGLGNTIYF.

This chain joins TRBV2 and TRBJ1-3; D is ambiguous. This CDR3 spans 13 amino acids. Germline V lookup: CDR1 SNHLY, CDR2 FYNNEI. V lost 7 bases to trimming and J lost 2 bases, with 9 bases between them. CDR3 nucleotide sequence: TGTGCCAGCACCCTGGATCCTGGAAACACCATATATTTT. Amino acid sequence: CASTLDPGNTIYF.

This clone came up once. The V gene is TRBV6-2 or TRBV6-3, the J gene TRBJ1-5; D is unclear. This CDR3 is built from 14 residues. V was shortened by 2 bases and J by 2 bases, with 7 bases between the two germline ends. Germline CDR1 and CDR2: MNHEY and SVGEGT. CDR3 sequence: CASSYLTGNQPQHF. Written as DNA, the CDR3 is TGTGCCAGCAGTTACCTCACAGGCAATCAGCCCCAGCATTTT.

The rearrangement joins TRBV5-4 to TRBJ1-1; D remains unclear. Trimming left V 0 bases short and J 5 bases short, with 11 bases between. Germline loops: CDR1 SGHNT, CDR2 YYREEE (reference sequence). The CDR3 is 14 residues long. CDR3: CASSLDRLGTEAFF. The CDR3, as DNA: TGTGCCAGCAGCTTGGACAGACTTGGGACTGAAGCTTTCTTT.

The rearrangement uses TRBV5-6 and TRBJ2-1; 8 bases line up with TRBD1. Per germline, CDR1 SGHDT and CDR2 YYEEEE. There are 11 residues in the CDR3. Trimming cost V 4 bases and J 14 bases; bases outside gene matches: 5. The CDR3 DNA follows: TGTGCCAGCAGCCGGGACAGGCCGGAGTTCTTC. Translating it yields CASSRDRPEFF.

This chain uses TRBV10-2 with TRBJ1-2; D unclear. CDR3 size: 13 residues. From germline, CDR1 is WSHSY and CDR2 SAAADI. Trimming took off 3 bases at V and 4 bases at J, with 9 bases between the two ends. The CDR3 is CASSDLGSYGYTF. In DNA form, the CDR3 reads TGCGCCAGCAGTGACCTCGGCTCCTATGGCTACACCTTC.

The J gene is TRBJ1-1, the V gene TRBV7-2; D unclear. This CDR3 is 14 amino acids long. Between the trimmed V and J ends, which lost 2 bases and 0 bases, there was a span of 7 bases. The germline V gene has CDR1 SGHTA and CDR2 FQGNSA. The DNA for the CDR3 is TGTGCCAGCAGCTTATACAGCTTGAACACTGAAGCTTTCTTT. Translated: CASSLYSLNTEAFF.

The genes are TRBV6-5 and TRBJ1-2; 9 positions match TRBD1. V was pared by 3 bases and J by 6 bases, with 5 bases of the junction left unmatched. The CDR3 loop spans 14 amino acids. The germline gives CDR1 MNHEY, CDR2 SVGAGI. DNA of the CDR3: TGTGCCAGCAGTTATTGGGGACAGGGAGATGGCTACACCTTC. Amino acid sequence: CASSYWGQGDGYTF.

The chain employs TRBV19 and TRBJ1-2; unclear D gene. V dropped 5 bases and J dropped 6 bases, with 13 bases sitting between them. CDR1 is LNHDA, CDR2 SQIVND, per germline (reference sequence). This CDR3 is 13 amino acids long. CDR3 loop: CASSVWTKDGYTF. CDR3 coding DNA: TGTGCCAGTAGTGTATGGACGAAAGATGGCTACACCTTC.

The chain has TRBV29-1 and TRBJ1-1; D gene unclear. The CDR3 has 12 amino acids. The germline gives CDR1 SQVTM, CDR2 ANQGSEA. Trimming pared 7 bases from V and 1 base from J, leaving 10 bases between. The CDR3 bases are TGCAGCGGGACTCAATCGAACACTGAAGCTTTCTTT. Translation gives CSGTQSNTEAFF.

CDR3 bases: TGTGCCACCAGCAGAGGACTAGCGGGGGGGTACAATGAGCAGTTCTTC. Residues: CATSRGLAGGYNEQFF. This chain joins TRBV15 and TRBJ2-1; 14 nucleotides line up with TRBD2. The CDR3 consists of 16 residues. Germline CDR1 reads LNHNV; CDR2 reads YYDKDF (reference sequence). The V and J ends lost 1 base and 4 bases, in that order; junction bases with no gene match: 0.